This TCR beta chain comes out of a study of cytomegalovirus exposure and HLA in healthy donors. Study overall: In a later analysis, it was reported that the roughly 130 validation repertoires had been produced on the same platform as the roughly 700 repertoires belonging to the first cohort.

About this clone: Its antigen is undetermined.

Germline values: CDR1 SGDLS, CDR2 YYNGEE. The V and J ends lost 3 bases and 5 bases respectively, with 19 bases between them. There are 16 residues in the CDR3. Whole-study results and caveats: High sensitivity and specificity were reportedly achieved when the classifier diagnosed cytomegalovirus status. TCR sequences were mostly rare, though some public TCRs occurred in many donors. The tendency of first-cohort TCR clusters to co-occur in the 120 or so validation repertoires was the finding of a later analysis.

The protocol was immunoSEQ multiplex PCR, while the TCRdb copy is restricted to in-frame clones and leaves out a portion. The table has 150,000 or so clones, roughly 91% seen once. The sequence derives from a woman in her late teens or twenties in good health and CMV-seropositive. The chain carries TRBV9 and TRBJ2-3; the D gene is possibly TRBD2 (6 bases). The specimen was PBMCs. DNA for the CDR3: TGTGCCAGCAGCGCCCGAGCGGATCCGGGGGTAGATACGCAGTATTTT. Amino acid sequence: CASSARADPGVDTQYF. The full variable domain, its missing parts supplied by reference TRBV9 and TRBJ2-3, is DSGVTQTPKHLITATGQRVTLRCSPRSGDLSVYWYQQSLDQGLQFLIQYYNGEERAKGNILERFSAQQFPDLHSELNLSSLELGDSALYFCASSARADPGVDTQYFGPGTRLTVL.